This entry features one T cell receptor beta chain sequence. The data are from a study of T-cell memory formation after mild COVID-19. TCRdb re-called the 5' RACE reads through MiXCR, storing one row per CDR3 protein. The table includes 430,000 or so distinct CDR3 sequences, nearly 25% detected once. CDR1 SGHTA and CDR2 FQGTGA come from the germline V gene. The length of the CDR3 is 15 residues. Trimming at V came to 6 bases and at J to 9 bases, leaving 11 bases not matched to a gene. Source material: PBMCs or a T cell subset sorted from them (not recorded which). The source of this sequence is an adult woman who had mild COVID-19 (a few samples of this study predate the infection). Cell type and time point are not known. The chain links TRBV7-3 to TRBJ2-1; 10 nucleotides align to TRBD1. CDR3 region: CASRPPGTGDGEQFF. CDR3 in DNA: TGTGCCAGCAGGCCTCCCGGGACAGGGGATGGTGAGCAGTTCTTC.